The source of this T cell receptor (beta chain) is a study of T cell changes during pregnancy in multiple sclerosis. This clone was detected once. This CDR3 is 14 amino acids long. Per the germline V gene, CDR1 is SGHRS and CDR2 is YFSETQ. V shed 4 bases and J 2 bases; nucleotides not matched to a gene: 5. Assay used: immunoSEQ multiplex PCR; TCRdb lists only in-frame clones, some missing. The repertoire consists of about 61,000 clones, with approximately 90% occurring once and the leading ten covering 0.7% to 0.9%. The sample consisted of peripheral blood, taken in the first trimester of pregnancy. This TCR derives from a female donor in good health, enrolled as a control in a pregnancy study. V is TRBV5-1 and J is TRBJ2-5; TRBD2 aligns across 7 bases. In DNA form, the CDR3 reads TGCGCCAGCAGCGCGGTACTAGCGCAAGAGACCCAGTACTTC. Translating gives CASSAVLAQETQYF.